This is a list of T cell receptor beta chains from one sample in a study of T cell responses to AZD1222 COVID-19 vaccine. Measured with immunoSEQ multiplex PCR; TCRdb has only the in-frame clones, and not every one. Of fewer than 150,000 clones in the sample, around 89% were seen once. The sample was peripheral blood, taken 28 days after the second AZD1222 dose. The receptors stem from an adult who received the AZD1222 COVID-19 vaccine. Each CDR3 is given with its conserved first and last residue. D genes are given only for firm matches. Some rows have no size entry. The others give once, few or many, or a class for an expanded clone.

V gene	clone size	D gene	J gene	CDR3 DNA	CDR3 protein
TRBV5-6	NA	TRBD2	TRBJ2-1	TGTGCCAGCAGCTTGACTAGCGGGAGGGCCCGTAATGAGCAGTTCTTC	CASSLTSGRARNEQFF
TRBV7-2	NA	TRBD1	TRBJ2-3	TGTGCCAGCAGGCAGGGGGCCGGAACAGATACGCAGTATTTT	CASRQGAGTDTQYF
TRBV2	NA	NA	TRBJ2-1	TGTGCCAGCAGTGAAGGGATATCCTACAATGAGCAGTTCTTC	CASSEGISYNEQFF
TRBV30	NA	TRBD1	TRBJ1-6	TGTGCCTGGACCGTAGACAGGGGCCCCAATAATTCACCCCTCCACTTT	CAWTVDRGPNNSPLHF
TRBV5-6	NA	NA	TRBJ2-3	TGTGCCAGCAGCTTCCAGGAGGGGGGGCTGCGTTGGACGCAGTATTTT	CASSFQEGGLRWTQYF
TRBV7-2	NA	NA	TRBJ2-3	TGTGCCAGCAGCTTATCCGGCCCGCAGTATTTT	CASSLSGPQYF
TRBV24-1	NA	NA	TRBJ2-1	TGTGCCACCAGTGATGGTGCGATAAGGCAGGATGAGCAGTTCTTC	CATSDGAIRQDEQFF
TRBV3-1/TRBV3-2	few	NA	TRBJ1-5	TGTGCCAGCAGCCAAGGTACAGGGCACAATCAGCCCCAGCATTTT	CASSQGTGHNQPQHF
TRBV4-1	NA	TRBD2	TRBJ2-1	TGCGCCAGCAGCCAAGATCCGGGGCTAGCGGCTAATGAGCAGTTCTTC	CASSQDPGLAANEQFF
TRBV5-6	NA	NA	TRBJ2-7	TGTGCCAGCAGGGTGGTAGGGGCCTACGAGCAGTACTTC	CASRVVGAYEQYF
TRBV27	NA	NA	TRBJ2-7	TGTGCCAGCAGTTTATCGCCGGAATCCTACGAGCAGTACTTC	CASSLSPESYEQYF
TRBV6-6	NA	TRBD1	TRBJ2-7	TGTGCCAGCAGTTACCCCGGACAGGGGAACTACGAGCAGTACTTC	CASSYPGQGNYEQYF
TRBV4-1	NA	TRBD1	TRBJ2-2	TGCGCCAGCAGCCATGGGGGACAGGGGATTTACACCGGGGAGCTGTTTTTT	CASSHGGQGIYTGELFF
TRBV18	NA	NA	TRBJ1-2	TGTGCCAGCTCACCACGGGGCCAGGACTATGGCTACACCTTC	CASSPRGQDYGYTF
TRBV3-1/TRBV3-2	NA	NA	TRBJ2-5	TGTGCCAGCAGCCAAGGGGGGCAGGACTTCCAAGAGACCCAGTACTTC	CASSQGGQDFQETQYF
TRBV7-9	NA	NA	TRBJ1-2	TGTGCCAGCACCCCCACACCACAGGGTCGGGGGGACTATGGCTACACCTTC	CASTPTPQGRGDYGYTF
TRBV6-2/TRBV6-3	NA	NA	TRBJ1-2	TGTGCCAGCAGTCAGGACTTCTATGGCTACACCTTC	CASSQDFYGYTF
TRBV6-1	NA	NA	TRBJ2-5	TGTGCCAGCAGTGAATTTACGGGAGAGTACCAAGAGACCCAGTACTTC	CASSEFTGEYQETQYF
TRBV7-9	NA	NA	TRBJ1-5	TGTGCCAGCAGCTCCACTGGACTGACAGGACACAATCAGCCCCAGCATTTT	CASSSTGLTGHNQPQHF
TRBV7-2	NA	TRBD2	TRBJ2-1	TGTGCCAGCAGCCCGACTAGCGGCCCCTACAATGAGCAGTTCTTC	CASSPTSGPYNEQFF
TRBV9	once	TRBD1	TRBJ2-3	TGTGCCAGCAGCGTTGGACAGGGGACAGATACGCAGTATTTT	CASSVGQGTDTQYF
TRBV6-5	NA	TRBD2	TRBJ2-1	TGTGCCAGCAGTTACGCGGGACTAGCGGGAGACAATGAGCAGTTCTTC	CASSYAGLAGDNEQFF
TRBV3-1/TRBV3-2	NA	NA	TRBJ2-2	TGTGCCAGCAGCCAAGGTTTGCAGATCACCGGGGAGCTGTTTTTT	CASSQGLQITGELFF
TRBV11-3	few	NA	TRBJ1-6	TGTGCCAGCAGCCCGCGGACAGAAACGCTCTCCTGGAATTCACCCCTCCACTTT	CASSPRTETLSWNSPLHF
TRBV30	NA	TRBD1	TRBJ1-6	TGTGCCTGGAGTGGGACGGACAGGGGGTTGTCACCCCTCCACTTT	CAWSGTDRGLSPLHF
TRBV4-1	NA	NA	TRBJ2-7	TGCACCACCTCCGAATCGCCGGGACAAGAGGGGCCATACCACGAGCAGTACTTC	CTTSESPGQEGPYHEQYF
TRBV28	NA	NA	TRBJ2-3	TGTGCCAGCAGTTTCCGCGGGGGACAGTTCGTTACGCAGTATTTT	CASSFRGGQFVTQYF
TRBV7-2	once	TRBD1	TRBJ2-5	TGTGCCAGCACCCAAACAGGGGGCGGGGAGACCCAGTACTTC	CASTQTGGGETQYF
TRBV25-1	NA	TRBD1	TRBJ1-4	TGTGCCAGCAGTGAGATTGGGACAGGGAATGAAAAACTGTTTTTT	CASSEIGTGNEKLFF
TRBV6-2/TRBV6-3	NA	TRBD2	TRBJ2-7	TGTGCCAGCAGTTACTCCGCGGGAGTGTACGAGCAGTACTTC	CASSYSAGVYEQYF
TRBV7-2	once	TRBD1	TRBJ1-2	TGTGCCAGCAGCCTGGGGACAGGGGGCTATGGCTACACCTTC	CASSLGTGGYGYTF
TRBV5-5	NA	NA	TRBJ2-7	TGTGCCAGCAGCCATACGGGACCGACCTACGAGCAGTACTTC	CASSHTGPTYEQYF
TRBV6-5	NA	NA	TRBJ1-6	TGTGCCGGTGAAGGGGGGGCCGGGCCGAATTCACCCCTCCACTTT	CAGEGGAGPNSPLHF
TRBV5-1	NA	TRBD1	TRBJ2-7	TGCGCCAGCAGCTTGGGACAGGGCAACGAGCAGTACTTC	CASSLGQGNEQYF
TRBV20-1	NA	NA	TRBJ1-4	TGCAGTGCTAGAGAAAATGAAAAACTGTTTTTT	CSARENEKLFF
TRBV27	NA	NA	TRBJ1-6	TGTGCCAGCGCTAGAAGCTACTCCTATAATTCACCCCTCCACTTT	CASARSYSYNSPLHF
TRBV28	NA	TRBD1	TRBJ2-1	TGTGCCAGCAGTGCGGGACAGGGGGGGAATGAGCAGTTCTTC	CASSAGQGGNEQFF
TRBV19	NA	NA	TRBJ2-2	TGTGCCAGTAGCGGCACCGGGGAGCTGTTTTTT	CASSGTGELFF
TRBV18	NA	NA	TRBJ1-2	TGTGCCAGCTCACCAAATCTGGGCCCACGGTCCGGGCTGTTGGGCTACACCTTC	CASSPNLGPRSGLLGYTF
TRBV7-8	NA	TRBD2	TRBJ2-2	TGTGCCAGCAGCCCACCTAGGAGGGAGGGCCCCGGGGAGCTGTTTTTT	CASSPPRREGPGELFF
TRBV11-2	few	NA	TRBJ1-5	TGTGCCAGCAGCTTGGGTCCGAATAGCAATCAGCCCCAGCATTTT	CASSLGPNSNQPQHF
TRBV18	once	NA	TRBJ2-7	TGTGCCAGCTCACCATACAGCCTTACCTACGAGCAGTACTTC	CASSPYSLTYEQYF
TRBV4-1	NA	TRBD2	TRBJ2-5	TGCGCCAGCAGCCAAGAACTAGCGGGGCTCCAAGAGACCCAGTACTTC	CASSQELAGLQETQYF
TRBV29-1	NA	NA	TRBJ1-2	TGCAGCGTCTCACAAACAGTTAACTATGGCTACACCTTC	CSVSQTVNYGYTF
TRBV5-4	NA	TRBD1	TRBJ1-2	TGTGCCAGCAGCTTGCCCCTCGGACAGGGAGACTATGGCTACACCTTC	CASSLPLGQGDYGYTF
TRBV2	NA	TRBD1	TRBJ2-4	TGTGCCAGCAGCCCGGACAGGGTTTCGGAGATAGCCAAAAACATTCAGTACTTC	CASSPDRVSEIAKNIQYF
TRBV18	NA	NA	TRBJ1-5	TGTGCCAGCTCACCACGTTCAGGACCTGTACAGCCCCAGCATTTT	CASSPRSGPVQPQHF
TRBV11-3	NA	NA	TRBJ2-1	TGTGCCAGCAGCTTCACTTACAATGAGCAGTTCTTC	CASSFTYNEQFF
TRBV7-8	NA	TRBD2	TRBJ2-1	TGTGCCAGCAGCCCCCGTTATAGGACAGCTGTAGCGGGAGGCCACAATGAGCAGTTCTTC	CASSPRYRTAVAGGHNEQFF
TRBV5-6	NA	NA	TRBJ1-1	TGTGCCAGCAGCTACCGACCGAACACTGAAGCTTTCTTT	CASSYRPNTEAFF
TRBV11-2	NA	NA	TRBJ2-3	TGTGCCAGCAGCTTCAGCGGGAGCACAGATACGCAGTATTTT	CASSFSGSTDTQYF
TRBV2	NA	TRBD1	TRBJ1-2	TGTGCCAGCAGGCTATCTCAGGGGGGTGGCTACACCTTC	CASRLSQGGGYTF
TRBV19	once	NA	TRBJ1-1	TGTGCCAGTAGTCTCGATCCGAACACTGAAGCTTTCTTT	CASSLDPNTEAFF
TRBV29-1	NA	NA	TRBJ1-2	TGCAGCGTTGACAACAGGGCGGGCTATGGCTACACCTTC	CSVDNRAGYGYTF
TRBV9	NA	TRBD2	TRBJ2-7	TGTGCCAGCGACGCCTCGGGGACTAGCGGGTGGTACGAGCAGTACTTC	CASDASGTSGWYEQYF
TRBV12-3/TRBV12-4	NA	NA	TRBJ1-1	TGTGCCAGCAGTTTCAAAGGGAACACTGAAGCTTTCTTT	CASSFKGNTEAFF
TRBV2	once	TRBD1	TRBJ1-6	TGTGCCAGCTGTGGGGACAGGGGGATAAAGAATTCACCCCTCCACTTT	CASCGDRGIKNSPLHF
TRBV11-1	NA	NA	TRBJ2-7	TGTGCCAGCAGCTTAGCGGAGACAGGCGAGCAGTACTTC	CASSLAETGEQYF
TRBV11-3	NA	NA	TRBJ1-2	TGTGCCAGCAGCTTAGCTGGGGGCATATCTAACTATGGCTACACCTTC	CASSLAGGISNYGYTF
TRBV4-2	few	TRBD2	TRBJ2-1	TGTGCCAGCAGCCCTCGACTAGCGGGGTCGGTACAATCCTCCTACAATGAGCAGTTCTTC	CASSPRLAGSVQSSYNEQFF